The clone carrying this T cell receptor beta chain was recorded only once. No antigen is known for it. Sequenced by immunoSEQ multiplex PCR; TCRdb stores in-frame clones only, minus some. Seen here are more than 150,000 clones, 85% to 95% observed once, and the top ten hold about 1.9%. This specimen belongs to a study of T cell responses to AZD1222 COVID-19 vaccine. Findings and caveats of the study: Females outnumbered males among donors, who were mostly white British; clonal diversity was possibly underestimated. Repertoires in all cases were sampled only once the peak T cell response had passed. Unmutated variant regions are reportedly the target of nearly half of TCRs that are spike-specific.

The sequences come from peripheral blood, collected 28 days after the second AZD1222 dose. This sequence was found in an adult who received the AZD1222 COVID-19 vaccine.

In nucleotides, the CDR3 is TGTGCCAGCAGCCAACAACCGGGACTAGCGGGATTCTACAATGAGCAGTTCTTC. This codes for CASSQQPGLAGFYNEQFF. V gene TRBV28 combines with J gene TRBJ2-1; the match to TRBD2 covers 13 bases. There are 18 residues in the CDR3. Germline V gene lookup returns CDR1 MDHEN and CDR2 SYDVKM. The V gene end was trimmed by 6 bases and the J gene end by 3 bases; junction bases not matched to a gene: 11.